This TCR beta chain was observed in a study of cytomegalovirus exposure and HLA in healthy donors (dated by TCRdb to the late 2010s). With respect to the entire study: According to a later analysis, one platform produced both the roughly 120 validation repertoires and the 670 or so repertoires of the first cohort. Along with the approximately 650-subject first cohort, a separate validation cohort of some 130 different subjects was used. To predict cytomegalovirus infection status, the study brought together high-throughput TCR immunosequencing, statistical association of individual TCRs with disease status, and machine learning. The study was designed to test whether signatures of past pathogen exposure could be identified by cataloging public T cell receptors.

As regards this clone: Which antigen it targets is not known. Per-nucleotide qualities are absent, and no much larger clonotype sits a single base away.

Beyond this particular receptor, the publication reports: Three of the identified cytomegalovirus-associated TCR beta chains were confirmed in vitro to be specific for cytomegalovirus antigens. In a later analysis, TCRs clustered in the first cohort were found to also tend to co-occur in the 100 to 150 validation repertoires, with approximately 95% of cluster scores above 0. In the study, some 180 TCR beta chains were listed as associated with cytomegalovirus. Most TCR sequences were observed very rarely across donors, whereas some public TCRs were present in many individuals. A later analysis lacked HLA typing for the validation cohort, so it scored co-occurrence in that cohort across all 110 or so repertoires. In both the original and validation cohorts, the classifier was reported to diagnose cytomegalovirus status with high specificity and sensitivity. The authors suggested that the approach could potentially be extended to other disease states and immunological phenotypes.

The donors belonged to the validation cohort of around 130 subjects, which was separate from the approximately 680-subject first cohort. Library method: the immunoSEQ multiplex PCR assay. On the study's bioinformatics: A statistical classification framework was built to diagnose cytomegalovirus status from the catalog of TCR beta chain sequences. TCRdb provides this immuneACCESS table in a form limited to in-frame rearrangements. Some clones are lacking; in checked studies, under half of them reflect an unresolved V gene, and why the rest are absent is not known. That table supplies the V and J calls and clone size; D and trimming were determined from the DNA. This sample is represented by fewer than 95,000 clones; 85% to 95% of them were singletons. Of the sample, 0.55% to 0.8% falls within the top ten clones. From cysteine to phenylalanine, the CDR3 is 14 amino acids long. The kept DNA is CDR3 alone, 42 bases in frame from the first base. A distance of 15 bases separates the germline ends of V and J, which lose 2 bases and 4 bases respectively. CDR1 and CDR2, looked up from the germline V gene (reference sequence), are GTSNPN and SVGIG.

The chain uses TRBV30 and TRBJ2-7; the D gene is perhaps TRBD1, on 7 matching bases. This sequence originates from a woman aged 18-29 years in good health and CMV-seronegative. Material: PBMCs. The DNA sequence is given as TGTGCCTGGAGTAGGGGCAGGGGGGTGTACGAGCAGTACTTC. This gives the protein CAWSRGRGVYEQYF.